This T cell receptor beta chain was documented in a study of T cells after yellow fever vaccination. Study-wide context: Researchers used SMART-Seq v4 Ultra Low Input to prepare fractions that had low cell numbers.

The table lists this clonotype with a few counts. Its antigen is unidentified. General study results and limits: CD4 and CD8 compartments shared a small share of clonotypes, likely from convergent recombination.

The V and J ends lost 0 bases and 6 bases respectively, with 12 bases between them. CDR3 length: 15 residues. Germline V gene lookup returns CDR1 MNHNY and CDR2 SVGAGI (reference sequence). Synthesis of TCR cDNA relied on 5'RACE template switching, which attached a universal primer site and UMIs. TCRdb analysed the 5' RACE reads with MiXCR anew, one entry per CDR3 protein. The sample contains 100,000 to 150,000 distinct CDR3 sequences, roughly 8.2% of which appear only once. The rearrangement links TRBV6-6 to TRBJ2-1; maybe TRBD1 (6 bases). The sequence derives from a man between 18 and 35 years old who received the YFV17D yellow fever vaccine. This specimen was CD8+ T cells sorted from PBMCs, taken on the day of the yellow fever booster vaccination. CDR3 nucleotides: TGTGCCAGCAGTTACTCCATCCAGGGGCCCAATGAGCAGTTCTTC. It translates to CASSYSIQGPNEQFF.